What follows are 29 T cell receptor beta chains derived from one specimen sequenced in a study of shared clonotypes between healthy human individuals. Sequencing used immunoSEQ multiplex PCR; TCRdb keeps in-frame clones, though not all of them. The sample consists of 2,500,000 or so clones, about nine tenths of them appearing once. The sample was naive CD4+ T cells from PBMCs. Specified subset: CD45RA+ positively selected. The receptors shown here come from a man between 18 and 35 years old in good health. Some clones in this sample may be carry-over from other donors' samples.

In the case of this clone: The sample carries other DNA sequences with the same CDR3. V gene TRBV18 combines with J gene TRBJ1-3; D is unresolved. The germline gives CDR1 KGHSH, CDR2 LQKENI. CDR3 length: 13 residues. Trimming pared 3 bases from V and 2 bases from J, leaving 5 bases between. DNA of the CDR3: TGTGCCAGCTCACCGGGAGCTGGAAACACCATATATTTT. This encodes CASSPGAGNTIYF.

On this clone itself: Other nucleotide sequences in the sample specify the same CDR3. V gene TRBV5-1 combines with J gene TRBJ2-5, with no clear D. This CDR3 spans 13 amino acids. CDR1 is SGHRS and CDR2 is YFSETQ in the germline V gene. V was clipped by 4 bases and J by 4 bases, with 11 bases between them. CDR3 sequence reads: CASSLGGPETQYF. CDR3 in DNA: TGCGCCAGCAGCCTCGGCGGCCCAGAGACCCAGTACTTC.

The V gene is TRBV2, the J gene TRBJ1-5; tentative D call: TRBD1 (6 bases). Trimming pared 5 bases from V and 2 bases from J, leaving 13 bases between. Looked up from germline, CDR1 is SNHLY and CDR2 is FYNNEI. The CDR3 sequence is 15 residues long. CDR3: CASSTTGSGNQPQHF. The CDR3 coding sequence is TGTGCCAGCAGTACCACAGGGAGCGGCAATCAGCCCCAGCATTTT.

The chain carries TRBV9 and TRBJ2-3; 14 bases align to TRBD2. CDR1 is SGDLS, CDR2 YYNGEE, per germline. The CDR3 totals 17 residues. Trimming took 1 base from V and 6 from J; bases not matched to a gene: 7. The CDR3 DNA sequence: TGTGCCAGCAGCGTACTTACGACTAGCGGGAGGGCGGATACGCAGTATTTT. As protein: CASSVLTTSGRADTQYF.

The V call is TRBV5-5, the J call TRBJ2-5; D is uncertain. The V end was cut by 0 bases, the J end by 4 bases, with 10 bases between. This CDR3 comprises 14 residues. Germline CDR1 SGHKS, CDR2 YYEKEE (reference sequence). The CDR3 nucleotides are TGTGCCAGCAGCTTGGGCTCACAGATAGAGACCCAGTACTTC. This gives the protein CASSLGSQIETQYF. Full variable domain (remainder filled in from reference TRBV5-5 and TRBJ2-5): DAGVTQSPTHLIKTRGQQVTLRCSPISGHKSVSWYQQVLGQGPQFIFQYYEKEERGRGNFPDRFSARQFPNYSSELNVNALLLGDSALYLCASSLGSQIETQYFGPGTRLLVL.

This clone was seen only once. J is TRBJ2-2 and V is TRBV19, with D unclear. Germline CDR1 LNHDA, CDR2 SQIVND (reference sequence). V lost 7 bases to trimming and J lost 3 bases, with 12 bases between them. The CDR3 has 14 amino acids. CDR3 protein: CASKPGRDTGELFF. The CDR3 DNA is TGTGCCAGTAAGCCCGGACGGGACACCGGGGAGCTGTTTTTT.

The J gene is TRBJ1-1, the V gene TRBV28; D is unresolved. The CDR3 sequence is 15 residues long. Between the trimmed V and J ends, which lost 1 base and 4 bases, there was a span of 13 bases. Per germline, CDR1 MDHEN and CDR2 SYDVKM. In DNA form, the CDR3 reads TGTGCCAGCAGTTTATTCGTCGCATCGGGCACTGAAGCTTTCTTT. The encoded protein is CASSLFVASGTEAFF.

The CDR3 region is CASSLSGANQPQHF. DNA of the CDR3: TGTGCCAGCAGCTTGTCAGGAGCTAATCAGCCCCAGCATTTT. The chain carries TRBV5-5 and TRBJ1-5; D unclear. Germline CDR1 and CDR2: SGHKS and YYEKEE (reference sequence). Trimming left V 1 base short and J 4 bases short, with 9 bases between. This CDR3 is built from 14 residues.

The chain is built from TRBV29-1 and TRBJ2-5, with D possibly TRBD2 on 5 matching bases. The last part of the DNA fits TRBJ2-7 better; the J call may be wrong. This CDR3 is 14 amino acids long. Germline V gene sequence: CDR1 SQVTM, CDR2 ANQGSEA. CDR3 DNA sequence: TGCAGCGTTGTCGAGGGCCCGGATCCCTACGAGCAGTACTTC. It yields the protein CSVVEGPDPYEQYF.

The chain carries TRBV5-4 and TRBJ1-2, with 8 positions matching TRBD1. The CDR3 totals 14 residues. CDR1 SGHNT and CDR2 YYREEE come from the germline V gene (reference sequence). V was clipped by 4 bases and J by 7 bases; unmatched bases: 9. The CDR3 here is CASSPGQAFGGYTF. The CDR3 nucleotides are TGTGCCAGCAGCCCGGGACAGGCCTTCGGTGGCTACACCTTC.

The V and J genes are TRBV28 and TRBJ2-5; 10 bases fit TRBD2. This CDR3 contains 17 residues. The germline V gene encodes CDR1 MDHEN and CDR2 SYDVKM. V lost 6 bases, J lost 5 bases, and 15 bases stayed unmatched. CDR3 sequence: CASSPGTSVRSQETQYF. For the CDR3, the DNA is TGTGCCAGCAGCCCCGGGACTAGCGTACGATCCCAGGAGACCCAGTACTTC.

The rearrangement joins TRBV10-1 to TRBJ2-5, with 7 bases that match TRBD2. The J call may be wrong; the DNA end is better matched by TRBJ2-7. Germline V gives CDR1 WNHNN, CDR2 SYGVQD (reference sequence). This CDR3 has 14 residues. The CDR3 spells CASSPKQRGYEQYF. The DNA of the CDR3 is TGCGCCAGCAGCCCCAAGCAGCGGGGCTACGAGCAGTACTTC.

The V and J genes are TRBV28 and TRBJ2-1; D not certain. The germline CDR1 and CDR2 sequences are MDHEN and SYDVKM. CDR3 length: 15 amino acids. With 1 base removed from V and 1 base from J, the gap between germline ends came to 8 bases. Written as DNA, the CDR3 is TGTGCCAGCAGTTTATATAGGCTGTCCTACAATGAGCAGTTCTTC. Its protein product is CASSLYRLSYNEQFF.

J is TRBJ2-1 and V is TRBV5-1; no firm D call. Trimming pared 4 bases from V and 5 bases from J, leaving 10 bases between. There are 13 residues in the CDR3. CDR1 SGHRS and CDR2 YFSETQ come from the germline V gene. CDR3 in DNA: TGCGCCAGCAGCGATCTCAGGAACAATGAGCAGTTCTTC. As protein: CASSDLRNNEQFF.

This sequence joins TRBV27 and TRBJ2-6; the D gene is possibly TRBD2 (5 bases). The germline V gene has CDR1 MNHEY and CDR2 SMNVEV (reference sequence). Trimming shortened V by 7 bases and J by 1 base, and 17 bases separated the two germline ends. The CDR3 has 17 amino acids. The CDR3 is CASKVRTVDSGANVLTF. The CDR3 DNA is TGTGCCAGCAAGGTCCGGACTGTCGATTCTGGGGCCAACGTCCTGACTTTC.

V usage is TRBV5-1 and J usage is TRBJ2-1; 12 nucleotides align to TRBD2. Trimming at V came to 4 bases and at J to 6 bases, leaving 8 bases not matched to a gene. The CDR3 is made up of 16 amino acids. Germline CDR1 and CDR2: SGHRS and YFSETQ. The CDR3 bases are TGCGCCAGCAGCGTCCCCGAGACTAGCGGGAGCAATGAGCAGTTCTTC. This gives the protein CASSVPETSGSNEQFF.

The chain couples TRBV28 to TRBJ2-7, with 8 bases lining up with TRBD1. The germline gives CDR1 MDHEN, CDR2 SYDVKM. The CDR3 runs to 14 residues. The trim removed 1 base at V and 6 bases at J, leaving 5 bases unmatched. Here the CDR3 DNA reads TGTGCCAGCAGTTTATCCCAGGGGGCAGGCGAGCAGTACTTC. The encoded protein is CASSLSQGAGEQYF.

This sequence joins TRBV5-1 and TRBJ2-3; no reliable D call. The CDR3 is 21 amino acids. Germline CDR1 and CDR2: SGHRS and YFSETQ. V was pared by 2 bases and J by 0 bases, with 28 bases between. In nucleotides, the CDR3 is TGCGCCAGCAGCTTACCTCACGGTTCCCCGACCAACTCTACTAGCACAGATACGCAGTATTTT. Its protein is CASSLPHGSPTNSTSTDTQYF.

In nucleotides, the CDR3 is TGCAGCGCCGAACCGGGACTAGCGGGAGGAGGGAGCTCCTACAATGAGCAGTTCTTC. As protein: CSAEPGLAGGGSSYNEQFF. The chain uses TRBV29-1 and TRBJ2-1; 15 nucleotides agree with TRBD2. The germline V gene encodes CDR1 SQVTM and CDR2 ANQGSEA. V lost 7 bases, J lost 0 bases, and 13 bases stayed unmatched. The CDR3 extends over 19 amino acids.

The rearrangement joins TRBV10-2 to TRBJ2-7; 7 bases map to TRBD1. The CDR3 runs 13 residues. Looked up from germline, CDR1 is WSHSY and CDR2 is SAAADI. The J segment lost 3 bases and the V segment lost 7 bases, leaving 6 bases of the junction unmatched. CDR3 nucleotides: TGCGCCAGCAACGAGAACAGGGGCTACGAGCAGTACTTC. This codes for CASNENRGYEQYF.

The chain combines TRBV19 with TRBJ2-7; D gene uncertain. The germline gives CDR1 LNHDA, CDR2 SQIVND (reference sequence). The V end lost 3 bases, the J end lost 9 bases, and 9 bases lay between the germline ends. The CDR3 contains 11 residues. This CDR3 is CASSIADSQYF. For the CDR3, the DNA is TGTGCCAGTAGTATTGCCGATTCGCAGTACTTC.

This rearrangement joins TRBV6-5 to TRBJ2-7; 9 nucleotides agree with TRBD2. Germline V gene sequence: CDR1 MNHEY, CDR2 SVGAGI. The V segment lost 0 bases and the J segment 2 bases; nucleotides outside the gene matches: 5. This CDR3 region has 16 residues. CDR3 loop: CASSYSWAGGPYEQYF. For the CDR3, the DNA is TGTGCCAGCAGTTACTCCTGGGCGGGAGGGCCCTACGAGCAGTACTTC.

CDR3 sequence: CASSISTGSNQPQHF. The CDR3 nucleotides read TGTGCCAGTAGTATAAGTACAGGGAGCAATCAGCCCCAGCATTTT. V usage is TRBV19 and J usage is TRBJ1-5, with TRBD1 as a possible D gene (6 bases). V was cut by 2 bases and J by 1 base, with 9 bases left in between. The CDR3 loop spans 15 amino acids. Germline V gene sequence: CDR1 LNHDA, CDR2 SQIVND (reference sequence). Full variable domain (rest looked up from reference TRBV19 and TRBJ1-5): DGGITQSPKYLFRKEGQNVTLSCEQNLNHDAMYWYRQDPGQGLRLIYYSQIVNDFQKGDIAEGYSVSREKKESFPLTVTSAQKNPTAFYLCASSISTGSNQPQHFGDGTRLSIL.

This chain links TRBV19 with TRBJ1-1, with D uncertain. Trimming left V 7 bases short and J 2 bases short, with 11 bases between. The V gene's germline CDR1 is LNHDA and CDR2 SQIVND (reference sequence). CDR3 length: 13 amino acids. Here the CDR3 DNA reads TGTGCCAGTATCCACAGTACCAACACTGAAGCTTTCTTT. Amino acids: CASIHSTNTEAFF.

This clone appeared a few times. The chain recombines TRBV19 with TRBJ1-5; D remains ambiguous. V lost 7 bases to trimming and J lost 2 bases, with 6 bases between them. The CDR3 contains 12 residues. CDR1 and CDR2 from the germline V gene are LNHDA and SQIVND (reference sequence). CDR3 coding DNA: TGTGCCAGTAAGGTGGGCAATCAGCCCCAGCATTTT. It encodes CASKVGNQPQHF.

About this clone itself: This CDR3 is also generated by other DNA sequences in the sample. The chain joins TRBV5-4 to TRBJ2-5; weak D call: TRBD2 (6 bases). Deletions cut 4 bases from V and 2 bases from J, with 15 bases between. CDR1 SGHNT and CDR2 YYREEE come from the germline V gene (reference sequence). CDR3 size: 15 residues. The CDR3 nucleotides read TGTGCCAGCAGCCCGGCGTCGGGGGATCAAGAGACCCAGTACTTC. As protein: CASSPASGDQETQYF.

This chain connects TRBV7-2 to TRBJ2-1, with 11 bases lining up with TRBD2. The CDR3 is 16 residues long. Germline V gene sequence: CDR1 SGHTA, CDR2 FQGNSA. Unmatched junction bases numbered 18, after V lost 5 bases and J lost 15 bases. This chain's CDR3 is CASSRGLATSGTVGFF. Written as DNA, the CDR3 is TGTGCCAGCAGCCGGGGTCTTGCGACTAGCGGGACAGTGGGGTTCTTC.

The chain couples TRBV30 to TRBJ1-2; no definite D call. Germline CDR1 and CDR2: GTSNPN and SVGIG (reference sequence). Trimming left V 0 bases short and J 4 bases short, with 6 bases between. This CDR3 is 12 amino acids long. CDR3 loop: CAWSVSSYGYTF. The CDR3 nucleotides read TGTGCCTGGAGTGTAAGTTCCTATGGCTACACCTTC. The complete variable domain, with remaining parts taken from reference TRBV30 and TRBJ1-2, reads SQTIHQWPATLVQPVGSPLSLECTVEGTSNPNLYWYRQAAGRGLQLLFYSVGIGQISSEVPQNLSASRPQDRQFILSSKKLLLSDSGFYLCAWSVSSYGYTFGSGTRLTVV.

The chain couples TRBV9 to TRBJ2-1; 14 nucleotides match TRBD2. Germline V gives CDR1 SGDLS, CDR2 YYNGEE. The trim removed 4 bases at V and 7 bases at J, leaving 13 bases unmatched. This CDR3 contains 18 residues. The CDR3 loop reads CASSPPWGGTSGSNEQFF. The DNA for the CDR3 is TGTGCCAGCAGCCCACCTTGGGGGGGGACTAGCGGGAGTAATGAGCAGTTCTTC.